Presented here are 9 T cell receptor beta chains from one specimen sequenced in a study of shared clonotypes between healthy human individuals. The repertoire was sequenced with immunoSEQ multiplex PCR; TCRdb's copy has only in-frame clones and lacks some. The sample records approximately 2.1 million clones, approximately 93% being singletons. Sequencing used naive CD4+ T cells from PBMCs. Sample subset: CD45RA+ positively selected. The receptors were gathered from a man in his late teens or twenties in good health. Some clones in this sample may be carry-over from other donors' samples.

CDR3 amino acids: CATIDPPQGPGPDTQYF. CDR3 bases: TGTGCCACAATCGACCCCCCCCAGGGGCCGGGACCAGATACGCAGTATTTT. The genes are TRBV10-3 and TRBJ2-3; D possibly corresponds to TRBD1 (6 bases). Trimming shortened V by 10 bases and J by 4 bases, and 27 bases separated the two germline ends. The CDR3 totals 17 residues. Germline CDR1 reads ENHRY; CDR2 reads SYGVKD.

This chain uses TRBV4-3 with TRBJ2-5, with D hard to call. The CDR3 covers 13 residues. Germline V gene lookup returns CDR1 LGHNA and CDR2 YSLEER. V dropped 0 bases and J dropped 6 bases, with 8 bases sitting between them. The CDR3 protein is CASSQEVLQTQYF. CDR3 in DNA: TGCGCCAGCAGCCAAGAGGTCCTGCAGACCCAGTACTTC.

The chain links TRBV6-5 to TRBJ2-5; D not resolved. The CDR3 length is 15 residues. From germline, CDR1 is MNHEY and CDR2 SVGAGI. V lost 4 bases to trimming and J lost 0 bases, with 12 bases between them. CDR3 DNA: TGTGCCAGCAGTTTTGGAGTTGAGTACCAAGAGACCCAGTACTTC. Its translation: CASSFGVEYQETQYF.

The chain combines TRBV29-1 with TRBJ1-2; 10 bases are a match to TRBD1. V dropped 3 bases and J dropped 3; count of bases not matched to a gene: 13. The length of the CDR3 is 17 residues. The V gene's germline CDR1 is SQVTM and CDR2 ANQGSEA. In nucleotides, the CDR3 is TGCAGCGTTGAGGGCTTAATGACAGGGGGCATGGACTATGGCTACACCTTC. Amino acids: CSVEGLMTGGMDYGYTF.

The chain is built from TRBV29-1 and TRBJ1-1; tentatively, D is TRBD1 (6 bases). Germline lookup yields CDR1 SQVTM and CDR2 ANQGSEA. CDR3 size: 15 residues. Deletions cut 4 bases from V and 5 bases from J, with 20 bases between. The DNA of the CDR3 is TGCAGCGTTGTAACGTTACAGGGAGGGTCGACTGAAGCTTTCTTT. Translating it yields CSVVTLQGGSTEAFF.

The chain combines TRBV5-8 with TRBJ2-7; 9 bases map to TRBD2. The germline CDR1 and CDR2 sequences are SGHTS and YDEGEE. V trimming: 2 bases; J trimming: 2 bases; junction bases outside the gene matches: 5. This CDR3 has 15 residues. CDR3 loop: CASSFTSGFTYEQYF. The DNA for the CDR3 is TGTGCCAGCAGCTTTACTAGCGGGTTTACCTACGAGCAGTACTTC.

This chain joins TRBV28 and TRBJ2-3; D is unclear. The germline V and J ends were trimmed by 4 bases and 4 bases, with 21 bases remaining between them. The CDR3 extends over 17 amino acids. CDR1 and CDR2 from the germline V gene are MDHEN and SYDVKM. CDR3 DNA: TGTGCCAGCAGTTCCCCCGCTAGTAACCGGCCGCCAGATACGCAGTATTTT. Its protein product is CASSSPASNRPPDTQYF.

V and J are TRBV30 and TRBJ1-1; tentatively, D is TRBD1 (6 bases). V was shortened by 5 bases and J by 6 bases, with 16 bases between the two germline ends. CDR3 length: 13 amino acids. Germline values: CDR1 GTSNPN, CDR2 SVGIG (reference sequence). The CDR3 DNA follows: TGTGCCTGGTCAACACAGGGTTTTTCTGAAGCTTTCTTT. This sequence encodes CAWSTQGFSEAFF.

In the case of this clone: The identical CDR3 is also encoded by other nucleotide sequences in the sample. V is TRBV9 and J is TRBJ2-3; D is uncertain. Germline lookup yields CDR1 SGDLS and CDR2 YYNGEE. The CDR3 has 12 residues. Trimming pared 2 bases from V and 4 bases from J, leaving 5 bases between. Here the CDR3 reads CASSVGPDTQYF. CDR3 sequence (DNA): TGTGCCAGCAGCGTGGGCCCAGATACGCAGTATTTT.